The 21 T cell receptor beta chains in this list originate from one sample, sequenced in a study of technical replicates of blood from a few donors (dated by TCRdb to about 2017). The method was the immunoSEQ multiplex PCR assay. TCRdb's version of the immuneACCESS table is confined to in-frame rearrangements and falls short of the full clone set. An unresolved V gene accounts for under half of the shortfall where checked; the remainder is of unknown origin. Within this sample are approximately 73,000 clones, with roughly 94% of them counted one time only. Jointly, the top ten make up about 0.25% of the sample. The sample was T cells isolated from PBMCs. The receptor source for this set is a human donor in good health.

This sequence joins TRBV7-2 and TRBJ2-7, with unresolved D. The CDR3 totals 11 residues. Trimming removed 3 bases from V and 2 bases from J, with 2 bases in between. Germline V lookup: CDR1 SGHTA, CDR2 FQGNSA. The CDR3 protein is CASSFTYEQYF. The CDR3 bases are TGTGCCAGCAGCTTCACCTACGAGCAGTACTTC.

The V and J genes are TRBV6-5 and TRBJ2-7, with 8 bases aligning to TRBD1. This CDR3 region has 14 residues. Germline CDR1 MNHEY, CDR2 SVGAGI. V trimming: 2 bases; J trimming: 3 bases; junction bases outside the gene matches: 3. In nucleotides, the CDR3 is TGTGCCAGCAGTTACCTAGACAGGGGCTACGAGCAGTACTTC. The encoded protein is CASSYLDRGYEQYF.

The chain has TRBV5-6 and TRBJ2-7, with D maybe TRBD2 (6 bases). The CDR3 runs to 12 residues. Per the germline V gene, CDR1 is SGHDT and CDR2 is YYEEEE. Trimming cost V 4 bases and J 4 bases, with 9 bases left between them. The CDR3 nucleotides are TGTGCCAGCAGCCGGGACTCTTACGAGCAGTACTTC. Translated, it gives CASSRDSYEQYF.

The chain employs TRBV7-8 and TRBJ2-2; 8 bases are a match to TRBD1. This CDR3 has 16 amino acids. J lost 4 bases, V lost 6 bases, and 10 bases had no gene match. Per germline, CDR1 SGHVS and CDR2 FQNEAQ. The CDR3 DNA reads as TGTGCCAGCAGAACGGACAGGGTAGGAGGCACCGGGGAGCTGTTTTTT. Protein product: CASRTDRVGGTGELFF.

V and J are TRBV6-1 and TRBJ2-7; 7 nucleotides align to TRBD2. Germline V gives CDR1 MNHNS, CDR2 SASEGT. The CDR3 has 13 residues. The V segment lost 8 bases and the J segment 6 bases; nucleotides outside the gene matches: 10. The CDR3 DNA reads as TGTGCCAGCCACTCGGGACTAAGTGGCGAGCAGTACTTC. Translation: CASHSGLSGEQYF.

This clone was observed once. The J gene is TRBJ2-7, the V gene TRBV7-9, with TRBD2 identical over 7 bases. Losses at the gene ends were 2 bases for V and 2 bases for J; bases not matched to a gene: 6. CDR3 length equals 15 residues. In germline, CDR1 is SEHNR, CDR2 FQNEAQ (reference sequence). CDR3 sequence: CASSLRGDPTYEQYF. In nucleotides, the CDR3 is TGTGCCAGCAGCTTACGGGGGGACCCCACCTACGAGCAGTACTTC. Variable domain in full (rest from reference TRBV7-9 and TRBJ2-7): DTGVSQNPRHKITKRGQNVTFRCDPISEHNRLYWYRQTLGQGPEFLTYFQNEAQLEKSRLLSDRFSAERPKGSFSTLEIQRTEQGDSAMYLCASSLRGDPTYEQYFGPGTRLTVT.

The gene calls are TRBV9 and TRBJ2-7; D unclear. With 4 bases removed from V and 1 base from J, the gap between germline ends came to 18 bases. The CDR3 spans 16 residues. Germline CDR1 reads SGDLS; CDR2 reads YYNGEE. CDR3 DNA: TGTGCCAGCAGCCAGACTCAGCGCGGTGGTTCCTACGAGCAGTACTTC. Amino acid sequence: CASSQTQRGGSYEQYF. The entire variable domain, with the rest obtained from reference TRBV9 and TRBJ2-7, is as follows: DSGVTQTPKHLITATGQRVTLRCSPRSGDLSVYWYQQSLDQGLQFLIQYYNGEERAKGNILERFSAQQFPDLHSELNLSSLELGDSALYFCASSQTQRGGSYEQYFGPGTRLTVT.

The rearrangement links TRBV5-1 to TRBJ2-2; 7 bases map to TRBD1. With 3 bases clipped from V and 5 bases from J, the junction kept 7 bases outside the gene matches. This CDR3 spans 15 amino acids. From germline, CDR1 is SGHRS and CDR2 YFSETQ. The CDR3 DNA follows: TGCGCCAGCAGCTCGGGACAGCTAGTAACCGGGGAGCTGTTTTTT. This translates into CASSSGQLVTGELFF.

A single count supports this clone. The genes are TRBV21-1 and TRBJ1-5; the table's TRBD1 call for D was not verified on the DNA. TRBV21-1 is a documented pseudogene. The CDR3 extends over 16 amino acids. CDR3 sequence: CASSKVNRQGNQPQHF. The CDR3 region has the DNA TGTGCCAGCAGCAAAGTGAATAGACAGGGTAATCAGCCCCAGCATTTT.

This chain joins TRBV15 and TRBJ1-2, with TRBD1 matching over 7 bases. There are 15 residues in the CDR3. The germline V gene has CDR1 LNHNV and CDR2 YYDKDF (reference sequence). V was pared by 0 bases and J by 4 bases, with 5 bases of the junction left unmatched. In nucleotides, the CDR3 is TGTGCCACCAGCAGAGATCGCGGACAGGCCTATGGCTACACCTTC. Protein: CATSRDRGQAYGYTF.

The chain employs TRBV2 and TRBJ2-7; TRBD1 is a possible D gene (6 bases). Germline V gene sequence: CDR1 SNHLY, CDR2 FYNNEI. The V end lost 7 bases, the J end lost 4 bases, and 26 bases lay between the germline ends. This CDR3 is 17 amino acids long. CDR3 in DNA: TGTGCCAGCAACCCAATCCTCCCCGCAGGGGCGGTTTACGAGCAGTACTTC. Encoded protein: CASNPILPAGAVYEQYF. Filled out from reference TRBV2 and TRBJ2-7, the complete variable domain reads EPEVTQTPSHQVTQMGQEVILRCVPISNHLYFYWYRQILGQKVEFLVSFYNNEISEKSEIFDDQFSVERPDGSNFTLKIRSTKLEDSAMYFCASNPILPAGAVYEQYFGPGTRLTVT.

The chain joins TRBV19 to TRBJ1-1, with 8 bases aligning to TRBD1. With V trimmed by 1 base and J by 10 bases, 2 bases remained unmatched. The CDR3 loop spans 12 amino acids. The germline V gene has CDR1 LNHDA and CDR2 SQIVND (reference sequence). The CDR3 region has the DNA TGTGCCAGTAGTATAGCCACAGGGGGAGCTTTCTTT. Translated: CASSIATGGAFF.

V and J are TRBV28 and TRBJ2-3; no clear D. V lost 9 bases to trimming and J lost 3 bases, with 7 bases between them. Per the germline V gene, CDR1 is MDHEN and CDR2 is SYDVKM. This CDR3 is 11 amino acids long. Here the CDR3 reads CASYGTDTQYF. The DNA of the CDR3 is TGTGCCAGTTACGGTACAGATACGCAGTATTTT.

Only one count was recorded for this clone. CDR3 DNA sequence: TGTGCCAGCCCGGGGACTAAGACCGGGGAGCTGTTTTTT. Its protein is CASPGTKTGELFF. V is TRBV5-4 and J is TRBJ2-2, with 7 positions matching TRBD2. V was clipped by 7 bases and J by 5 bases; unmatched bases: 5. The CDR3 covers 13 residues. Germline assignment: CDR1 SGHNT and CDR2 YYREEE (reference sequence). Complete variable domain (other parts from reference TRBV5-4 and TRBJ2-2): ETGVTQSPTHLIKTRGQQVTLRCSSQSGHNTVSWYQQALGQGPQFIFQYYREEENGRGNFPPRFSGLQFPNYSSELNVNALELDDSALYLCASPGTKTGELFFGEGSRLTVL.

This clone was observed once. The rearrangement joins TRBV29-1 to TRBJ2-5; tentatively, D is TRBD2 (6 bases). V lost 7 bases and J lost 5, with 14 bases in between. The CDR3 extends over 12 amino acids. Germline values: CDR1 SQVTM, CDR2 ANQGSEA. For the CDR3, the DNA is TGCAGCGCAGTGAAGGCGGGGGAGACCCAGTACTTC. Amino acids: CSAVKAGETQYF.

The CDR3 nucleotides are TGTGCCAGCAGTTTGTTCAGCGGAGCCTACGAGCAGTACTTC. Encoded protein: CASSLFSGAYEQYF. This sequence joins TRBV28 and TRBJ2-7; perhaps TRBD2 as D (5 bases). The CDR3 loop spans 14 amino acids. Trimming left V 3 bases short and J 2 bases short, with 11 bases between. Germline V lookup: CDR1 MDHEN, CDR2 SYDVKM.

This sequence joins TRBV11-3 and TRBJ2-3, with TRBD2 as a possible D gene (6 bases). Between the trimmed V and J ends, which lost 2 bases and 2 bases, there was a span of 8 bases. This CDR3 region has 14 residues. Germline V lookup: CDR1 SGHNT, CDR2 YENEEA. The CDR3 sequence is CASSLRGTTDTQYF. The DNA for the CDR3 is TGTGCCAGCAGCTTACGGGGGACCACAGATACGCAGTATTTT.

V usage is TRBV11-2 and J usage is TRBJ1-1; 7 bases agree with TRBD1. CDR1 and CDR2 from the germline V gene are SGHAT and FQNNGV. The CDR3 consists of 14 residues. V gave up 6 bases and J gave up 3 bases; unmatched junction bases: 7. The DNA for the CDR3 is TGTGCCAGCAGTTTAACAGGGGAGCACACTGAAGCTTTCTTT. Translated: CASSLTGEHTEAFF.

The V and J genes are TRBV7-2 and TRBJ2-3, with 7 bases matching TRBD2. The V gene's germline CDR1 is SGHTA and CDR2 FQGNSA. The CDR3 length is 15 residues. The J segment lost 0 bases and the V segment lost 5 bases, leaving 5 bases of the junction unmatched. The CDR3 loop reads CASSPSGTSTDTQYF. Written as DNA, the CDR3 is TGTGCCAGCAGCCCGAGCGGGACTAGCACAGATACGCAGTATTTT.

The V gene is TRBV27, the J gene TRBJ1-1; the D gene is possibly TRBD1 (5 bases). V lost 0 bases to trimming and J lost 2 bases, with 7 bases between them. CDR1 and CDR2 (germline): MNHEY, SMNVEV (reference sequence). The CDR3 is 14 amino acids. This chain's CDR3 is CASSLSGGNTEAFF. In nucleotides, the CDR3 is TGTGCCAGCAGTTTATCGGGGGGAAACACTGAAGCTTTCTTT.

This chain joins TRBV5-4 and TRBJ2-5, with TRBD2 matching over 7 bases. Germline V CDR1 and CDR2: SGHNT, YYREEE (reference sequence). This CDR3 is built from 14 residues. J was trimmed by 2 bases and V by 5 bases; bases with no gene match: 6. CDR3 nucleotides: TGTGCCAGCAGGTCTCTAGCGGCTCAAGAGACCCAGTACTTC. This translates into CASRSLAAQETQYF.